These 20 T cell receptor beta chains were all obtained from the same sample, sequenced in a study of blood T cell repertoires in COVID-19. Assay: immunoSEQ multiplex PCR; the TCRdb copy retains only in-frame clones and omits some. The sample shows fewer than 75,000 clones, 79% of them seen only once. Sequenced sample: peripheral blood. These TCRs come from a woman aged 60-75 years with acute or convalescent COVID-19.

This chain links TRBV19 with TRBJ2-3, with TRBD1 matching over 7 bases. With V trimmed by 5 bases and J by 2 bases, 10 bases remained unmatched. Germline V gene sequence: CDR1 LNHDA, CDR2 SQIVND (reference sequence). The CDR3 length is 16 residues. The CDR3 sequence: CASSSRPGQNTDTQYF. The CDR3 DNA reads as TGTGCCAGTAGTTCTCGACCGGGACAGAACACAGATACGCAGTATTTT.

The V gene is TRBV7-9, the J gene TRBJ1-2; D gene unclear. The V gene's germline CDR1 is SEHNR and CDR2 FQNEAQ (reference sequence). The CDR3 contains 15 residues. V was shortened by 1 base and J by 8 bases, with 17 bases between the two germline ends. This chain's CDR3 is CASSLGTPASGGYTF. The DNA for the CDR3 is TGTGCCAGCAGCTTAGGGACTCCAGCTTCGGGGGGCTACACCTTC.

The chain couples TRBV19 to TRBJ2-7; D unclear. CDR3 size: 13 residues. The germline V gene has CDR1 LNHDA and CDR2 SQIVND (reference sequence). Between the trimmed V and J ends, which lost 3 bases and 3 bases, there was a span of 9 bases. As DNA, the CDR3 is TGTGCCAGTAGTATTTTAAGAGGCTACGAGCAGTACTTC. It specifies CASSILRGYEQYF. Drawing the rest from reference TRBV19 and TRBJ2-7, the complete variable domain is DGGITQSPKYLFRKEGQNVTLSCEQNLNHDAMYWYRQDPGQGLRLIYYSQIVNDFQKGDIAEGYSVSREKKESFPLTVTSAQKNPTAFYLCASSILRGYEQYFGPGTRLTVT.

The chain combines TRBV5-1 with TRBJ2-5; 7 nucleotides align to TRBD1. Germline V gives CDR1 SGHRS, CDR2 YFSETQ. The CDR3 consists of 13 residues. Trimming took 3 bases from V and 4 from J; bases not matched to a gene: 3. The CDR3 nucleotides read TGCGCCAGCAGCTACGACAGGGTAGAGACCCAGTACTTC. Protein product: CASSYDRVETQYF.

This clone showed up just a few times. The chain is built from TRBV25-1 and TRBJ2-1, with TRBD1 as a possible D gene (6 bases). The CDR3 totals 13 residues. CDR1 and CDR2 from the germline V gene are MGHDK and SYGVNS. The ends were cut back, 6 bases at V and 7 bases at J, with 13 bases in the middle. CDR3 sequence: CASSGVRGNEQFF. In nucleotides, the CDR3 is TGTGCCAGCAGCGGGGTGAGGGGGAATGAGCAGTTCTTC.

The chain is built from TRBV18 and TRBJ1-1; D is possibly TRBD1 (5 bases). Per the germline V gene, CDR1 is KGHSH and CDR2 is LQKENI. This CDR3 has 14 amino acids. Trimming stripped 3 bases from V and 10 bases from J, with 18 bases between. The CDR3 is CASSPLKGTGGAFF. The CDR3, as DNA: TGTGCCAGCTCACCCTTAAAGGGAACCGGGGGAGCTTTCTTT.

The rearrangement uses TRBV29-1 and TRBJ2-1; perhaps TRBD1 as D (5 bases). V was shortened by 6 bases and J by 10 bases, with 13 bases between the two germline ends. The CDR3 extends over 11 amino acids. Germline V gene sequence: CDR1 SQVTM, CDR2 ANQGSEA. The CDR3 protein is CSVTVQREQFF. DNA for the CDR3: TGCAGCGTGACAGTCCAAAGGGAGCAGTTCTTC.

This rearrangement joins TRBV27 to TRBJ2-2, with D hard to call. The CDR3 sequence is 12 residues long. Germline V gene lookup returns CDR1 MNHEY and CDR2 SMNVEV (reference sequence). Between the trimmed V and J ends, which lost 3 bases and 7 bases, there was a span of 6 bases. DNA for the CDR3: TGTGCCAGCAGTTTTTTGAGCGGGGAGCTGTTTTTT. Encoded protein: CASSFLSGELFF.

This rearrangement joins TRBV15 to TRBJ2-2; 7 nucleotides line up with TRBD1. V lost 3 bases to trimming and J lost 0 bases; unmatched junction nucleotides: 1. The V gene's germline CDR1 is LNHNV and CDR2 YYDKDF (reference sequence). The CDR3 runs to 15 residues. CDR3 sequence reads: CATSRGQPNTGELFF. The CDR3 nucleotides are TGTGCCACCAGCAGGGGACAGCCGAACACCGGGGAGCTGTTTTTT.

The V and J genes are TRBV6-5 and TRBJ1-1; unclear D gene. This CDR3 contains 14 residues. V was shortened by 6 bases and J by 0 bases, with 11 bases between the two germline ends. Germline CDR1 and CDR2: MNHEY and SVGAGI. CDR3 sequence: CASSAGSMNTEAFF. CDR3 sequence (DNA): TGTGCCAGCAGCGCCGGGTCCATGAACACTGAAGCTTTCTTT.

This clone was seen only a few times. The chain is built from TRBV7-8 and TRBJ1-1, with 7 positions matching TRBD1. Germline V gene data show CDR1 as SGHVS and CDR2 as FQNEAQ. The V and J ends lost 1 base and 7 bases, in that order; junction bases with no gene match: 3. There are 13 residues in the CDR3. CDR3 in amino acids: CASSLGGGIEAFF. The CDR3, as DNA: TGTGCCAGCAGCTTAGGAGGGGGCATTGAAGCTTTCTTT.

This clone was counted a few times. The chain employs TRBV20-1 and TRBJ1-2, with no clear D. Germline CDR1 is DFQATT and CDR2 is SNEGSKA (reference sequence). V was shortened by 1 base and J by 7 bases, with 7 bases between the two germline ends. The length of the CDR3 is 11 residues. In DNA, the CDR3 is TGCAGTGCTAGAGCCGACTCTGGCTACACCTTC. Its translation: CSARADSGYTF.

The chain joins TRBV11-2 to TRBJ2-3; 11 nucleotides match TRBD2. With 5 bases clipped from V and 3 bases from J, the junction kept 7 bases outside the gene matches. The CDR3 contains 16 residues. Germline V gives CDR1 SGHAT, CDR2 FQNNGV. CDR3 sequence: CASSQYSGGATDTQYF. In nucleotides, the CDR3 is TGTGCCAGCAGCCAATATAGCGGGGGGGCAACAGATACGCAGTATTTT.

The chain couples TRBV28 to TRBJ2-2; D is perhaps TRBD2 (5 bases). V lost 6 bases and J lost 3, with 20 bases in between. Germline CDR1 reads MDHEN; CDR2 reads SYDVKM. The CDR3 consists of 17 residues. CDR3 sequence reads: CASSFLGMESYTGELFF. The CDR3 bases are TGTGCCAGCAGCTTCCTCGGGATGGAAAGTTACACCGGGGAGCTGTTTTTT.

In this sample, this clone turned up a few times. The rearrangement uses TRBV7-8 and TRBJ1-2, with 7 bases fitting TRBD1. Germline V gene sequence: CDR1 SGHVS, CDR2 FQNEAQ. The CDR3 extends over 17 amino acids. J gave up 5 bases and V 5 bases, and 17 bases lay outside the gene matches. Here the CDR3 DNA reads TGTGCCAGCAGCCTCTCAAGACAGGGCTCGAGTAGATATGGCTACACCTTC. This translates into CASSLSRQGSSRYGYTF.

The genes are TRBV28 and TRBJ2-7, with TRBD1 identical over 8 bases. Germline V CDR1 and CDR2: MDHEN, SYDVKM. The junction had 2 bases not matched to a gene; V was cut back by 1 base and J by 0 bases. The CDR3 has 15 residues. The CDR3 DNA sequence: TGTGCCAGCAGTTTATCGACAGGGGCCTCCTACGAGCAGTACTTC. Translation: CASSLSTGASYEQYF.

The rearrangement uses TRBV28 and TRBJ1-5; no reliable D call. This CDR3 is built from 13 residues. Trimming took 7 bases from V and 4 from J, leaving 11 bases between them. CDR1 and CDR2 from the germline V gene are MDHEN and SYDVKM. The CDR3 DNA is TGTGCCAGCACCCGGGGTATAAATCAGCCCCAGCATTTT. The encoded protein is CASTRGINQPQHF. Full variable domain (remainder filled in from reference TRBV28 and TRBJ1-5): DVKVTQSSRYLVKRTGEKVFLECVQDMDHENMFWYRQDPGLGLRLIYFSYDVKMKEKGDIPEGYSVSREKKERFSLILESASTNQTSMYLCASTRGINQPQHFGDGTRLSIL.

The chain links TRBV11-2 to TRBJ2-3; 9 positions agree with TRBD2. The CDR3 has 18 residues. Germline V gene sequence: CDR1 SGHAT, CDR2 FQNNGV. Trimming removed 0 bases from V and 2 bases from J; junction bases left unmatched: 9. The CDR3 is CASSLDLLAGTNTDTQYF. The CDR3 nucleotides are TGTGCCAGCAGCTTAGATCTCCTAGCGGGAACCAACACAGATACGCAGTATTTT.

The rearrangement links TRBV5-1 to TRBJ1-1, with D maybe TRBD1 (5 bases). In germline, CDR1 is SGHRS, CDR2 YFSETQ. The CDR3 sequence is 13 residues long. The V end lost 7 bases, the J end lost 0 bases, and 10 bases lay between the germline ends. The CDR3 nucleotides read TGCGCCAGCGGGGCAGGTTTGAACACTGAAGCTTTCTTT. This codes for CASGAGLNTEAFF. The entire variable domain, with the rest obtained from reference TRBV5-1 and TRBJ1-1, is as follows: KAGVTQTPRYLIKTRGQQVTLSCSPISGHRSVSWYQQTPGQGLQFLFEYFSETQRNKGNFPGRFSGRQFSNSRSEMNVSTLELGDSALYLCASGAGLNTEAFFGQGTRLTVV.

The rearrangement links TRBV7-9 to TRBJ2-1; 7 bases agree with TRBD1. After removal of 5 bases from V and 9 bases from J, the junction contained 7 bases not matched to a gene. The CDR3 length is 13 residues. Looked up from germline, CDR1 is SEHNR and CDR2 is FQNEAQ (reference sequence). DNA for the CDR3: TGTGCCAGCAGCCTGACGACAGGGTTTGAGCAGTTCTTC. Its protein is CASSLTTGFEQFF.